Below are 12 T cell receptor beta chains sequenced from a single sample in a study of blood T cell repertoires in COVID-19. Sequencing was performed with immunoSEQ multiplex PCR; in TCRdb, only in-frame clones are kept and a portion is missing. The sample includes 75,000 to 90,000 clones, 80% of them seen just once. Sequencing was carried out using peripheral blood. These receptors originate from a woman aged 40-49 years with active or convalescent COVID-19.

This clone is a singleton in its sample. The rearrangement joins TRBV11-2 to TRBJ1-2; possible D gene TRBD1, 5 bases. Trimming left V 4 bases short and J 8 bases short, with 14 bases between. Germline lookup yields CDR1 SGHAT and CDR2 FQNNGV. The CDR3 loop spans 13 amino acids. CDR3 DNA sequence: TGTGCCAGCAGCTCCTCAACAGGTTGGGGCTACACCTTC. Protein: CASSSSTGWGYTF.

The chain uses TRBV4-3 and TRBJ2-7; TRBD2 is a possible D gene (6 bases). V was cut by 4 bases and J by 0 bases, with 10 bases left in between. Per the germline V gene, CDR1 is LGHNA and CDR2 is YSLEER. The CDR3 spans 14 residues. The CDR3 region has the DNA TGCGCCAGCAGCCTCGGGACTTACTCCTACGAGCAGTACTTC. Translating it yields CASSLGTYSYEQYF.

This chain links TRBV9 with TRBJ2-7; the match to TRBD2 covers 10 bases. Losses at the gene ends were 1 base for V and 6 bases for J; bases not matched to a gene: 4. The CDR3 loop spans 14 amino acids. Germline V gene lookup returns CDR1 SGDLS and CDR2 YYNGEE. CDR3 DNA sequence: TGTGCCAGCAGCGTACTAGCGGGAGCCGGCGAGCAGTACTTC. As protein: CASSVLAGAGEQYF.

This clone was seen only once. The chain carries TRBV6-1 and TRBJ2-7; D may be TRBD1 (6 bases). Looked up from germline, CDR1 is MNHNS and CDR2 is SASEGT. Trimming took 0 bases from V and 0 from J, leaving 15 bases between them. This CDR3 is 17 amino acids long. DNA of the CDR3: TGTGCCAGCAGTGAAGCGGGTTGGGGACATTACTCCTACGAGCAGTACTTC. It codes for CASSEAGWGHYSYEQYF.

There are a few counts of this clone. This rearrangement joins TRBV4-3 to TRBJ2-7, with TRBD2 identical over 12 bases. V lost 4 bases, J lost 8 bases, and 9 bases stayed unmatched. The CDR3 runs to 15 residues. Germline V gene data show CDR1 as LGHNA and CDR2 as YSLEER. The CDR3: CASSPSTSGSLKQYF. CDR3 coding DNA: TGCGCCAGCAGCCCCTCGACTAGCGGGAGCTTAAAGCAGTACTTC.

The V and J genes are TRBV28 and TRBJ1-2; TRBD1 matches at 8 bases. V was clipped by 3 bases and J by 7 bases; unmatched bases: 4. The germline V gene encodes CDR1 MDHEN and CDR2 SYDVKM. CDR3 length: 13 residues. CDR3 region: CASSFQGALGYTF. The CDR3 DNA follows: TGTGCCAGCAGTTTTCAGGGGGCGCTTGGCTACACCTTC.

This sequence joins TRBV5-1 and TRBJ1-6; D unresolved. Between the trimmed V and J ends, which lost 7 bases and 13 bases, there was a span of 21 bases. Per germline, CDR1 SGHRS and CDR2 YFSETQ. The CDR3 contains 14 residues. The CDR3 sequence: CASGTEGPGSPLHF. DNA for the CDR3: TGCGCCAGCGGCACCGAGGGCCCTGGGTCCCCCCTCCACTTT.

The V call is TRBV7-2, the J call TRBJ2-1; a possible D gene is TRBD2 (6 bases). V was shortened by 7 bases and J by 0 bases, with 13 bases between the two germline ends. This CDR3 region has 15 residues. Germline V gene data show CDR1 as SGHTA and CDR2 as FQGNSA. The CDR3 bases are TGTGCCAGCACGCCTCCCGGGAGCTCCTACAATGAGCAGTTCTTC. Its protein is CASTPPGSSYNEQFF. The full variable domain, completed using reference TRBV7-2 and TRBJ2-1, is GAGVSQSPSNKVTEKGKDVELRCDPISGHTALYWYRQSLGQGLEFLIYFQGNSAPDKSGLPSDRFSAERTGGSVSTLTIQRTQQEDSAVYLCASTPPGSSYNEQFFGPGTRLTVL.

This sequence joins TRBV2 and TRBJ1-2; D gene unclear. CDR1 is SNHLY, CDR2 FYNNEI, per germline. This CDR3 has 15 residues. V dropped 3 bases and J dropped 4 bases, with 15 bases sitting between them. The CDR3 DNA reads TGTGCCAGCAGTGATAGGCAGGCCGACCCCTATGGCTACACCTTC. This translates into CASSDRQADPYGYTF.

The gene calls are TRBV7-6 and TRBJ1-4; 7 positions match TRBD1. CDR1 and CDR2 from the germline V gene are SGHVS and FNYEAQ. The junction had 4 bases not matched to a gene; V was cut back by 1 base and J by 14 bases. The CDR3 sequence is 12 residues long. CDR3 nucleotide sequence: TGTGCCAGCAGCTTAGGGGGGACAGAGCTGTTTTTT. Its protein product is CASSLGGTELFF.

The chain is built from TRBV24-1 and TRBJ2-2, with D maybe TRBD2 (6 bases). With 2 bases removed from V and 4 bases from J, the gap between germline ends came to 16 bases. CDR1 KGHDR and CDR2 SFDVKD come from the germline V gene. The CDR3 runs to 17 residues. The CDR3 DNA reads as TGTGCCACCAGTGATTCCGGATTTGAGGAGGGCACCGGGGAGCTGTTTTTT. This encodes CATSDSGFEEGTGELFF.

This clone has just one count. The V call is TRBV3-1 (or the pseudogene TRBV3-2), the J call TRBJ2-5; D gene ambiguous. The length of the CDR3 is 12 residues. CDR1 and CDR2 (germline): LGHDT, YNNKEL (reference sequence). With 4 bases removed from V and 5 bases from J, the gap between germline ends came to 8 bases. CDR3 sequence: CASSRVGETQYF. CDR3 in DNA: TGTGCCAGCAGCCGAGTCGGGGAGACCCAGTACTTC.